A selection of T cell receptor beta chains follows, all from one sample in a study of blood T cell repertoires in COVID-19. Sequencing was performed with immunoSEQ multiplex PCR; in TCRdb, only in-frame clones are kept and a portion is missing. Found here are about 150,000 clones, more than 80% of them singletons; the top ten hold about 16%. The source material was peripheral blood. Every receptor here comes from a woman aged 40 to 50 with acute or convalescent COVID-19. Each CDR3 is given with its conserved first and last residue. D genes are given only for firm matches. Expanded clones are given a class, and other clones once, few, many or no size at all.

DNA: TGTGCCAGCAGTCCGCGGGACAGGGACGGAGAGACCCAGTACTTC; CDR3: CASSPRDRDGETQYF; D: TRBD1; length: 15; V: TRBV27; J: TRBJ2-5; size: .
DNA: TGTGCCAGCAGCCAAGATCAAGGAAGGAGATCGGATACGCAGTATTTT; CDR3: CASSQDQGRRSDTQYF; D: .; length: 16; V: TRBV4-2; J: TRBJ2-3; size: .
DNA: TGTGCCAGCAGTTTACCCCGAAGGACAGGGGACGCTTTCTTT; CDR3: CASSLPRRTGDAFF; D: TRBD1; length: 14; V: TRBV28; J: TRBJ1-1; size: .
DNA: TGTGCCACCAGTGTAGGGACTAGCTCGAGCGAGCAGTACTTC; CDR3: CATSVGTSSSEQYF; D: TRBD2; length: 14; V: TRBV24-1; J: TRBJ2-7; size: .
DNA: TGTGCCAGCAGCCAAGCAGAAAACTATGGCTACACCTTC; CDR3: CASSQAENYGYTF; D: .; length: 13; V: TRBV3-1/TRBV3-2; J: TRBJ1-2; size: .
DNA: TGCGCCAGCAGTGAGAAACAGGGTTACGAGCAGTACTTC; CDR3: CASSEKQGYEQYF; D: .; length: 13; V: TRBV10-1; J: TRBJ2-7; size: .
DNA: TGTGCCAGCAGCTTCGCAGGGAACACTGAAGCTTTCTTT; CDR3: CASSFAGNTEAFF; D: .; length: 13; V: TRBV7-9; J: TRBJ1-1; size: .
DNA: TGTGCCAGCAGCGACACTCCCGAGAATCAAGAGACCCAGTACTTC; CDR3: CASSDTPENQETQYF; D: .; length: 15; V: TRBV11-3; J: TRBJ2-5; size: .
DNA: TGTGCCACCAGCCAACGGACTAGCGGGGGGTCGGGCACAGATACGCAGTATTTT; CDR3: CATSQRTSGGSGTDTQYF; D: TRBD2; length: 18; V: TRBV24-1; J: TRBJ2-3; size: .
DNA: TGTGCCAGCAGCCAAGGGGACAGGTTTCTCTATGGCTACACCTTC; CDR3: CASSQGDRFLYGYTF; D: TRBD1; length: 15; V: TRBV14; J: TRBJ1-2; size: .
DNA: TGCGCCAGCAGCCCTGGAGGCGGGAGGGCCATCGCCGGGGAGCTGTTTTTT; CDR3: CASSPGGGRAIAGELFF; D: TRBD2; length: 17; V: TRBV4-1; J: TRBJ2-2; size: .
DNA: TGTGCCATCAGTGAGTCCGGGGGGCGAGATACGCAGTATTTT; CDR3: CAISESGGRDTQYF; D: .; length: 14; V: TRBV10-3; J: TRBJ2-3; size: .
DNA: TGTGCCAGCAGCTTTACTACGGGACTAGCGGGAGTAGAGACCCAGTACTTC; CDR3: CASSFTTGLAGVETQYF; D: TRBD2; length: 17; V: TRBV5-6; J: TRBJ2-5; size: .
DNA: TGTGCCAGCAGTCTGGCGGGGGGCGGGACCCAGTACTTC; CDR3: CASSLAGGGTQYF; D: TRBD2; length: 13; V: TRBV27; J: TRBJ2-5; size: .
DNA: TGTGCCAGCAGCCCCCGACAGGGAGGCAATTCACCCCTCCACTTT; CDR3: CASSPRQGGNSPLHF; D: TRBD1; length: 15; V: TRBV7-9; J: TRBJ1-6; size: .
DNA: TGTGCCAGCAGCCTCGGGGGGCCGAGCACAGATACGCAGTATTTT; CDR3: CASSLGGPSTDTQYF; D: .; length: 15; V: TRBV11-1; J: TRBJ2-3; size: .
DNA: TGTGCCAGCAGTAGGGGGGGGAACACTGAAGCTTTCTTT; CDR3: CASSRGGNTEAFF; D: .; length: 13; V: TRBV2; J: TRBJ1-1; size: .
DNA: TGCAGCGCCCATTCGGGAGGGATCGCTCGCTCGCGGACCCAGTACTTC; CDR3: CSAHSGGIARSRTQYF; D: TRBD2; length: 16; V: TRBV29-1; J: TRBJ2-5; size: .
DNA: TGTGCCAGCAGCGCGGCTACCTACGAGCAGTACTTC; CDR3: CASSAATYEQYF; D: .; length: 12; V: TRBV7-8; J: TRBJ2-7; size: once
DNA: TGTGCCAGCAGCCACTCTAGCGACCGCTCCTACAATGAGCAGTTCTTC; CDR3: CASSHSSDRSYNEQFF; D: .; length: 16; V: TRBV27; J: TRBJ2-1; size: .
DNA: TGTGCCAGCAGTTTCCAGGGCGGCCGGGAGCTGTTTTTT; CDR3: CASSFQGGRELFF; D: .; length: 13; V: TRBV12-3/TRBV12-4; J: TRBJ2-2; size: .
DNA: TGTGCCAGTAGTGACACAGACCTCACTGAAGCTTTCTTT; CDR3: CASSDTDLTEAFF; D: .; length: 13; V: TRBV19; J: TRBJ1-1; size: once
DNA: TGTGCCAGCAGCCAAGCTTTACGGTCCGAGCAGTACTTC; CDR3: CASSQALRSEQYF; D: .; length: 13; V: TRBV14; J: TRBJ2-7; size: .
DNA: TGTGCCAGCAGTTACTGGATAGAAGGAGGGACTGAAGCTTTCTTT; CDR3: CASSYWIEGGTEAFF; D: .; length: 15; V: TRBV6-5; J: TRBJ1-1; size: .
DNA: TGTGCCAGCAGTTACCTAAGCGGGGGGAACACCGGGGAGCTGTTTTTT; CDR3: CASSYLSGGNTGELFF; D: TRBD2; length: 16; V: TRBV6-5; J: TRBJ2-2; size: .
DNA: TGCGCCAGCAGCCAAGCGGGCTCTGGGGCCAACGTCCTGACTTTC; CDR3: CASSQAGSGANVLTF; D: .; length: 15; V: TRBV4-1; J: TRBJ2-6; size: .